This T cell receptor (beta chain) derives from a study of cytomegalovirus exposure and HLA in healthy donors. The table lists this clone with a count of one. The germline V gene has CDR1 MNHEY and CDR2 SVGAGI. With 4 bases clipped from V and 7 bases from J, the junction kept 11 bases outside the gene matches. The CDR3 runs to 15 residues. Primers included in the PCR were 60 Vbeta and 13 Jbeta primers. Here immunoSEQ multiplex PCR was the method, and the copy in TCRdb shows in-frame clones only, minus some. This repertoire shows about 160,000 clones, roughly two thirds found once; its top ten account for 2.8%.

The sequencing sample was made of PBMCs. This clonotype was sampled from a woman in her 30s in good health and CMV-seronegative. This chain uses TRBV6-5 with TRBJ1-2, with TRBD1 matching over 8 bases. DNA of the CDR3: TGTGCCAGCAGTTCGCAGGGGGCTGGAGTGTTTGGCTACACCTTC. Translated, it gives CASSSQGAGVFGYTF.